Included here is one T cell receptor beta chain sequence, with context. Negative isolation yielded CD4+ and CD8+ T cells, and FACS enriched TEMRA cells. The data were obtained in a study of CD8 T cells in Susac syndrome. In germline, CDR1 is SGHNT, CDR2 YYREEE (reference sequence). With 0 bases removed from V and 0 bases from J, the gap between germline ends came to 10 bases. The length of the CDR3 is 16 residues. It was with random hexamers that about 0.45 to 1 ug RNA was reverse transcribed. TCRdb independently ran MiXCR on the immunoSEQ multiplex PCR reads; one entry per CDR3 protein. The sample has around 100,000 distinct CDR3 sequences; around 95% are singletons.

This clonotype was sampled from a human donor with Susac syndrome. The sequencing sample was made of CD8+ T cells from PBMCs. V is TRBV5-4 and J is TRBJ1-5, with a tentative D call TRBD1 (6 bases). This chain's CDR3 is CASSLGGGNSNQPQHF. CDR3 coding DNA: TGTGCCAGCAGCTTGGGAGGGGGGAATAGCAATCAGCCCCAGCATTTT.